What follows describes a single TCR beta chain. Its antigen is unknown. This entry belongs to a study of response to subunit inactivated influenza vaccine. Study results and limitations: Authors suggested seasonal influenza vaccinations each recruit few new T cells.

Germline lookup yields CDR1 DFQATT and CDR2 SNEGSKA (reference sequence). After removal of 6 bases from V and 3 bases from J, the junction contained 9 bases not matched to a gene. The CDR3 is 15 amino acids. TCRdb reprocessed the RT-PCR reads via MiXCR and lists one record per CDR3 protein. Here the sample spans fewer than 350,000 distinct CDR3 sequences, roughly a fifth being singletons. J is TRBJ1-3 and V is TRBV20-1, with 9 bases aligning to TRBD1. The TCR was taken from a man between 50 and 70 years old who received an inactivated influenza vaccine. Sequencing used PBMCs from blood, obtained less than 22 months after vaccination. CDR3 amino acids: CSAHGQGSGGNTIYF. The DNA of the CDR3 is TGCAGTGCGCACGGACAGGGGTCGGGTGGAAACACCATATATTTT.